This record covers a single T cell receptor beta chain. This sample was taken from a study of blood T cell repertoires in COVID-19. Germline assignment: CDR1 SEHNR and CDR2 FQNEAQ (reference sequence). V shed 5 bases, J shed 6 bases, and the junction held 1 base outside the gene matches. The length of the CDR3 is 13 residues. TCRdb keeps only in-frame clones here, not all; method: immunoSEQ multiplex PCR. Of roughly 480,000 clones listed, 80% to 90% are singletons. Source material: peripheral blood. The rearrangement uses TRBV7-9 and TRBJ1-5, with 10 bases identical to TRBD1. This sequence was found in a young man with COVID-19, enrolled during active disease. CDR3 sequence: CASSGQGGQPQHF. In nucleotides, the CDR3 is TGTGCCAGCAGCGGACAGGGGGGTCAGCCCCAGCATTTT.